This T cell receptor beta chain was sequenced during a study of molecular identifiers for immune sequencing clone quantification (dated 2018 in TCRdb). Study-level background: For a replicate experiment, RNA from around 20,000 or 99,000 naive CD8 T cells was divided into five aliquots, and four of the five aliquots were sequenced. CD8 T cells were used in a methods study to benchmark molecular-identifier clustering-based TCR repertoire sequencing (MIDCIRS) and TCR RNA copy counting. What the work shows at the level of the full study, not this receptor alone: Roughly 3 recovered TCR RNA copies per cell were obtained by modeling, versus about 9.7 by digital PCR, implying a capture efficiency of 25% to 35%. When barcode sub-clustering was omitted, TCR diversity was inflated by chimeric consensus sequences, with chimeras reaching as high as 47%. The naive libraries included spiked-in Jurkat TCR RNA (fewer than eleven copies' worth), and this RNA is not part of the donor repertoire. Identical TCR molecules sharing a barcode could cause highly expanded clone sizes to be underestimated. Spiked-in Jurkat TCR RNA equivalent to a single cell was reported to be detectable even among approximately 1 million naive CD8 T cells. In CMV-specific effector cells, clones with more than 20 RNA copies contained over 97% of molecules, whereas in naive cells such clones contained under 1% of molecules.

Libraries of naive CD8 T cells were built from anywhere between about 17,000 and 1,000,000 sorted cells, with 10%, 30% or 50% of the purified RNA used. Naive CD8 T cells were FACS-sorted as CD8+CD4-CCR7+CD45RA+ on a BD FACSAria II into RLT Plus buffer. Approximately 9 TCR copies' worth of Jurkat RNA were spiked into roughly 19,000-1,000,000 naive CD8 T cell samples to test detection sensitivity. CD8 T cells were enriched with RosetteSep CD8+ T Cell Enrichment Cocktail and Ficoll-Paque, followed by ACK red cell lysis. Including cysteine and phenylalanine, the CDR3 has 14 amino acids. Only the CDR3 portion is preserved as DNA: 42 bases, with reading frame beginning at the first base. From a lookup of the germline V gene, CDR1 and CDR2 are SGHNT and YENEEA. V and J are trimmed by 8 bases and 0 bases, and the gene matches miss 5 bases of the junction. The method was PCR. TCRdb names Illumina HiSeq 4000 as the instrument used. Preparation of bulk TCR libraries followed a previously described approach, with the TCR primers listed in Table S5. The Qiagen AllPrep DNA/RNA kit was used to purify total RNA. Reads from multiple sequencing runs of the same library were pooled before analysis. As for how the authors treated the data: Only reads with exact TCR constant sequence were kept, trimmed to 150 nt, and grouped by their 12-nt molecular barcodes. Within each barcode group, reads were sub-clustered at a 15% Levenshtein threshold, and quality-weighted consensus sequences were built per RNA molecule. Non-functional sequences were removed, as were lower-count sequences one edit away from another. Based on fitting two negative binomial distributions, any barcode sub-cluster with under 20% of the maximum read count was discarded. The raw public data were reprocessed by TCRdb itself: fastp quality trimming at Q25, MiXCR clonotype calling, in-frame beta chains only. Identical CDR3 proteins give one entry, which carries the most common genes and DNA. The V and J calls reflect TCRdb's pipeline rather than the authors' work. The sample contains about half a million distinct CDR3 sequences, around a fifth of them found a single time. Clones ranked in the top ten supply approximately 0.8% of the sample.

The sample holds a few counts of this clonotype. This clone's antigen is unknown. There are no base qualities to consult, and no much larger clone falls within one base. Sample: naive CD8+ T cells from blood, with Jurkat cell RNA spiked in. This sample's cell subset or site label indicates: FACS-sorted CD8+CD4-CCR7+CD45RA+ naive T cells. The chain is assembled from TRBV11-3 and TRBJ2-3; 7 bases in the middle match TRBD1. The sequence came from a human donor in good health. Some libraries in this study had Jurkat cell RNA spiked in. Here the CDR3 is given as CASGGQDSTDTQYF. The DNA sequence reads TGTGCCAGCGGAGGACAGGATAGCACAGATACGCAGTATTTT.